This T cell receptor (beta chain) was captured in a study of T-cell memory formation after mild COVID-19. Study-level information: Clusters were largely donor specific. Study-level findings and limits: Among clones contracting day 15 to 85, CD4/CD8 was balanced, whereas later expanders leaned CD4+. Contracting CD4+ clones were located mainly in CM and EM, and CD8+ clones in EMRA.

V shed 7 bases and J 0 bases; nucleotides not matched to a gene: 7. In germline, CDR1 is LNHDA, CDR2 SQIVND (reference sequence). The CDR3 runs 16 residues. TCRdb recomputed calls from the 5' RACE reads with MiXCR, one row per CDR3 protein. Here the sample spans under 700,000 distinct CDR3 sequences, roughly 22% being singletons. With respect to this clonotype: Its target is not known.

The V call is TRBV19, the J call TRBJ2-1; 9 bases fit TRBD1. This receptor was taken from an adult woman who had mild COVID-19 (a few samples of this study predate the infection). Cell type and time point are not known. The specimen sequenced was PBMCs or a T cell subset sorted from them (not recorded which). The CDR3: CASTETGGVSYNEQFF. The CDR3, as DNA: TGTGCCAGTACTGAGACAGGGGGGGTCTCCTACAATGAGCAGTTCTTC.